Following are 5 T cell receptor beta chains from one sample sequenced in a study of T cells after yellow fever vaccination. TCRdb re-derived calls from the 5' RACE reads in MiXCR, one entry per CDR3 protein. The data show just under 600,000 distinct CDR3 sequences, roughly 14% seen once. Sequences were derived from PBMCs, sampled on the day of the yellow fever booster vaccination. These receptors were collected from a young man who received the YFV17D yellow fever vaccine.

DNA of the CDR3: TGTGCCAGCAGTGGCCTGACAGGGGTAGGCTACACCTTC. Protein: CASSGLTGVGYTF. The V and J genes are TRBV6-6 and TRBJ1-2; 8 bases are a match to TRBD1. CDR1 and CDR2 (germline): MNHNY, SVGAGI (reference sequence). Unmatched junction bases numbered 7, after V lost 5 bases and J lost 8 bases. The CDR3 has 13 amino acids.

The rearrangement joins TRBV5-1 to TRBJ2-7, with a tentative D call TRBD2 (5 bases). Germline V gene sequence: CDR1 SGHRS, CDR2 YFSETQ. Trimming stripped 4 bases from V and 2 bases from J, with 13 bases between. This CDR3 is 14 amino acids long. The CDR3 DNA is TGCGCCAGCAGCCAGACCGGACTGACCTACGAGCAGTACTTC. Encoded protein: CASSQTGLTYEQYF.

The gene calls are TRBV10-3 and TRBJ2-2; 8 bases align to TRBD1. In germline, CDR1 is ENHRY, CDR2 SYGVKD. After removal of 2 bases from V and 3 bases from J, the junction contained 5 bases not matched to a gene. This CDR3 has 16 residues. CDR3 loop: CAISEPSTGDTGELFF. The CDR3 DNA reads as TGTGCCATCAGTGAGCCCTCGACAGGGGACACCGGGGAGCTGTTTTTT.

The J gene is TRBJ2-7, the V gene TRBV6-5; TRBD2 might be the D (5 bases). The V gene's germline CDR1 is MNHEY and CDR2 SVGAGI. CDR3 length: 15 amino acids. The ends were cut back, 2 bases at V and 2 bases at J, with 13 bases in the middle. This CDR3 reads CASSYKSGRTYEQYF. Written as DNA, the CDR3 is TGTGCCAGCAGTTACAAGAGCGGAAGGACCTACGAGCAGTACTTC.

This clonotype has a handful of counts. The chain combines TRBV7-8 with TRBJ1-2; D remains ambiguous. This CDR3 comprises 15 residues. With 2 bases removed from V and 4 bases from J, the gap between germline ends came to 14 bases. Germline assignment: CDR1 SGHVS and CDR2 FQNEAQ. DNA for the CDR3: TGTGCCAGCAGCTTATCCCTCGCTGCCAGCTATGGCTACACCTTC. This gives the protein CASSLSLAASYGYTF.